This T cell receptor (beta chain) is drawn from a study of cytomegalovirus exposure and HLA in healthy donors. The overall study: Around 80 million unique TCRs from HLA-typed donors were held in an early data release. Study results and caveats: Through in vitro validation, a few CMV-associated chains were shown to be specific for CMV antigens.

V was pared by 1 base and J by 5 bases, with 4 bases of the junction left unmatched. CDR1 and CDR2 (germline): KGHSH, LQKENI. This CDR3 is built from 14 residues. With 60 Vbeta and 13 Jbeta primers, the PCR was carried out. Profiled with immunoSEQ multiplex PCR; TCRdb holds only in-frame clones, not every one. The sample lists about 89,000 clones; approximately 77% were seen once. About this clone: Its antigen is not identified.

The clonotype originates from a man younger than 40 in good health and CMV-seronegative. The specimen was PBMCs. The chain couples TRBV18 to TRBJ1-1; 7 bases are shared with TRBD1. CDR3 sequence (DNA): TGTGCCAGCTCACCACAGGGGGCAGAAACTGAAGCTTTCTTT. This codes for CASSPQGAETEAFF.